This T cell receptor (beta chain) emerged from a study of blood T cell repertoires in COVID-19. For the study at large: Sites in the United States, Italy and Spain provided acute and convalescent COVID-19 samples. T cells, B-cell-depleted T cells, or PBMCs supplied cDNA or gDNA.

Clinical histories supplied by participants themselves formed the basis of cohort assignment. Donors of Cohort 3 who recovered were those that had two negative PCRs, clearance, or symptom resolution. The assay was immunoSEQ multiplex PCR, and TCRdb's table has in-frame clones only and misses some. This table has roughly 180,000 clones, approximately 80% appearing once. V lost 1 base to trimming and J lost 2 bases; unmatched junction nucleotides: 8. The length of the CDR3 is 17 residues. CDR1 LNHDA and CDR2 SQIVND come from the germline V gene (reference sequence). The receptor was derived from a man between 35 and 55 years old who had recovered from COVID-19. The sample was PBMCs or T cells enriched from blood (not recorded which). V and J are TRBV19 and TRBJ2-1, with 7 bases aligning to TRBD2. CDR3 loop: CASSIATGGGAYNEQFF. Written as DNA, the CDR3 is TGTGCCAGTAGTATAGCCACGGGTGGGGGGGCCTACAATGAGCAGTTCTTC.